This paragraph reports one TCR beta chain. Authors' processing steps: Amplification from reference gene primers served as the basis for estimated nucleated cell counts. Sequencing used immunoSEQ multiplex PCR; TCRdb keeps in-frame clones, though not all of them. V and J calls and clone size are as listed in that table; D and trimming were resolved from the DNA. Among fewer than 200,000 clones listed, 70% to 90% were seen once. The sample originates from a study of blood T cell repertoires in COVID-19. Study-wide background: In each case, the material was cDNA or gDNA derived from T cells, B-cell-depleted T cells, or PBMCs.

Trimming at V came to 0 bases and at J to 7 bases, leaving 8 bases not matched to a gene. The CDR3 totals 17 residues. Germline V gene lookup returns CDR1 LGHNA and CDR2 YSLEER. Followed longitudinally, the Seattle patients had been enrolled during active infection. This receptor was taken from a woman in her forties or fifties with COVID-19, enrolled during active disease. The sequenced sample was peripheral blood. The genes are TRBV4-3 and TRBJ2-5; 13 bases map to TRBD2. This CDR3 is CASSQDPGLAGVGTQYF. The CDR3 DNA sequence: TGCGCCAGCAGCCAAGATCCTGGACTAGCGGGGGTGGGGACCCAGTACTTC.